What follows are 17 T cell receptor beta chains derived from one specimen sequenced in a study of cytomegalovirus exposure and HLA in healthy donors. Assay: immunoSEQ multiplex PCR; the TCRdb copy retains only in-frame clones and omits some. The table includes 97,000 or so clones, more than 85% detected once. The specimen sequenced was PBMCs. The source is a man younger than 35 in good health and CMV-seropositive.

The CDR3 region is CASSSRVAGDYEQYF. CDR3 in DNA: TGTGCCAGCAGCTCCAGGGTAGCGGGGGATTACGAGCAGTACTTC. The J gene is TRBJ2-7, the V gene TRBV7-8; 9 nucleotides match TRBD2. V was pared by 4 bases and J by 4 bases, with 8 bases of the junction left unmatched. This CDR3 is 15 amino acids long. From germline, CDR1 is SGHVS and CDR2 FQNEAQ.

The chain carries TRBV6-4 and TRBJ2-5; TRBD2 agrees at 10 bases. The CDR3 extends over 18 amino acids. J lost 6 bases, V lost 3 bases, and 16 bases had no gene match. Per germline, CDR1 MRHNA and CDR2 SNTAGT. CDR3 bases: TGTGCCAGCAGTGATCTATGCTCGTGGACTAGCGGTTCAAAGACCCAGTACTTC. As protein: CASSDLCSWTSGSKTQYF.

V gene TRBV4-3 combines with J gene TRBJ2-3; TRBD1 matches 12 bases. The CDR3 contains 19 residues. Losses at the gene ends were 0 bases for V and 4 bases for J; bases not matched to a gene: 11. Germline V gene data show CDR1 as LGHNA and CDR2 as YSLEER. The CDR3 is CASSQESRFGTGGADTQYF. The CDR3 DNA reads as TGCGCCAGCAGCCAAGAGAGCCGTTTCGGGACAGGGGGCGCAGATACGCAGTATTTT.

In DNA, the CDR3 is TGTGCCAGCAGCCAAGGGACTAGCGGGAGTACCGGAACGCAGTATTTT. Its translation: CASSQGTSGSTGTQYF. V and J are TRBV4-2 and TRBJ2-3, with TRBD2 identical over 13 bases. There are 16 residues in the CDR3. CDR1 and CDR2 (germline): LGHNA, YNFKEQ. Trimming cost V 1 base and J 9 bases; bases outside gene matches: 7.

The rearrangement joins TRBV9 to TRBJ2-1; D tentatively fits TRBD1 or TRBD2 (5 bases each). Trimming left V 7 bases short and J 4 bases short, with 12 bases between. The CDR3 contains 13 residues. Looked up from germline, CDR1 is SGDLS and CDR2 is YYNGEE. CDR3 sequence (DNA): TGTGCCAGCGGCGACAGAGGGTACAATGAGCAGTTCTTC. Protein product: CASGDRGYNEQFF.

The V gene is TRBV5-1, the J gene TRBJ1-1; D is uncertain. This CDR3 contains 16 residues. Germline CDR1 and CDR2: SGHRS and YFSETQ. V was cut by 0 bases and J by 1 base, with 13 bases left in between. The CDR3 protein is CASSLADLPENTEAFF. As DNA, the CDR3 is TGCGCCAGCAGCTTGGCGGACTTGCCAGAGAACACTGAAGCTTTCTTT.

V usage is TRBV5-1 and J usage is TRBJ2-1; 10 bases fit TRBD1. The CDR3 runs 15 residues. Germline CDR1 and CDR2: SGHRS and YFSETQ. Trimming removed 2 bases from V and 10 bases from J; junction bases left unmatched: 9. DNA for the CDR3: TGCGCCAGCAGCTTTACAGGACAGGGGGTCGGGGAGCAGTTCTTC. It specifies CASSFTGQGVGEQFF.

The chain uses TRBV27 and TRBJ1-5; possible D gene TRBD1, 5 bases. V was cut by 3 bases and J by 9 bases, with 12 bases left in between. CDR1 MNHEY and CDR2 SMNVEV come from the germline V gene (reference sequence). The CDR3 is 13 residues long. The CDR3 nucleotides are TGTGCCAGCAGTTTTCGGGGGGTGCTGCCCCAGCATTTT. This sequence encodes CASSFRGVLPQHF.

This chain uses TRBV29-1 with TRBJ1-4; a weak D match, TRBD1 (6 bases). The CDR3 spans 15 residues. The germline V gene has CDR1 SQVTM and CDR2 ANQGSEA. V lost 7 bases and J lost 4, with 19 bases in between. In DNA form, the CDR3 reads TGCAGCGCCATGACGATGACAGGATATAATGAAAAACTGTTTTTT. It encodes CSAMTMTGYNEKLFF.

V is TRBV7-3 and J is TRBJ2-2, with D maybe TRBD2 (6 bases). The CDR3 extends over 15 amino acids. The V gene lost 2 bases and the J gene lost 6 bases, with 13 bases spanning the gap. CDR1 is SGHTA and CDR2 is FQGTGA in the germline V gene. The CDR3 nucleotides read TGTGCCAGCAGCTTATTAGCCGGGAGTGCCGGGGAGCTGTTTTTT. Translating it yields CASSLLAGSAGELFF.

This sequence joins TRBV15 and TRBJ1-4; 7 positions agree with TRBD1. Germline CDR1 reads LNHNV; CDR2 reads YYDKDF (reference sequence). The CDR3 has 14 amino acids. V gave up 4 bases and J gave up 3 bases; unmatched junction bases: 2. The CDR3 region has the DNA TGTGCCACCAGCATACAGGGGTCTAATGAAAAACTGTTTTTT. Translation: CATSIQGSNEKLFF.

Comment on this clone: The sample carries other DNA sequences with the same CDR3. The chain uses TRBV6-6 and TRBJ1-4, with a possible D match to TRBD1 (6 bases). Trimming took 2 bases from V and 8 from J, leaving 9 bases between them. The CDR3 runs to 13 residues. Looked up from germline, CDR1 is MNHNY and CDR2 is SVGAGI (reference sequence). This chain's CDR3 is CASSYRGGEKLFF. In DNA, the CDR3 is TGTGCCAGCAGTTACAGGGGGGGAGAAAAACTGTTTTTT.

As for this clone: At one of its ends the junction is not consistent with the germline gene, which may arise from a read error. The genes are TRBV19 and TRBJ1-2; TRBD1 matches at 7 bases. The CDR3 has 15 amino acids. Germline V gene lookup returns CDR1 LNHDA and CDR2 SQIVND (reference sequence). The CDR3 loop is CASSVDRAVGYGYTF. CDR3 nucleotide sequence: TGTGCCAGTAGTGTAGACAGGGCTGTCGGCTATGGCTACACCTTC.

J is TRBJ2-7 and V is TRBV27; 12 bases match TRBD1. The CDR3 has 14 residues. Trimming removed 4 bases from V and 7 bases from J; junction bases left unmatched: 5. Germline loops: CDR1 MNHEY, CDR2 SMNVEV (reference sequence). The CDR3 region has the DNA TGTGCCAGCAGTTGGGGACAGGGGGCGGGAGAGCAGTACTTC. Translating it yields CASSWGQGAGEQYF.

This chain connects TRBV11-2 to TRBJ1-2; 7 bases fit TRBD1. Trimming cost V 5 bases and J 4 bases; bases outside gene matches: 7. The length of the CDR3 is 14 residues. Germline CDR1 reads SGHAT; CDR2 reads FQNNGV. The CDR3 DNA follows: TGTGCCAGCAGCCAAACAGGGGAGACCTATGGCTACACCTTC. Its protein is CASSQTGETYGYTF.

This clone showed up just a few times. This chain connects TRBV6-5 to TRBJ1-2; 10 bases are a match to TRBD1. CDR1 is MNHEY, CDR2 SVGAGI, per germline. V lost 6 bases, J lost 3 bases, and 4 bases stayed unmatched. The CDR3 totals 14 residues. CDR3 sequence (DNA): TGTGCCAGCAGGCAGGACAGGGGGGACTATGGCTACACCTTC. It translates to CASRQDRGDYGYTF.

The chain has TRBV28 and TRBJ2-2; 10 nucleotides match TRBD2. CDR3 length equals 15 residues. The germline V gene encodes CDR1 MDHEN and CDR2 SYDVKM. V shed 7 bases, J shed 4 bases, and the junction held 6 bases outside the gene matches. CDR3 DNA sequence: TGTGCCAGCAACGATCTAGCGGGAGTCACCGGGGAGCTGTTTTTT. This translates into CASNDLAGVTGELFF.